This entry lists 17 T cell receptor beta chains sequenced from one sample in a study of blood T cell repertoires in COVID-19. Profiling relied on immunoSEQ multiplex PCR, and the TCRdb table lists in-frame clones only, not all of them. The sample gives about 130,000 clones, roughly 80% of which show up once; under 15% is in the top ten. Sample: peripheral blood. The receptors come from a woman under 40 who had recovered from COVID-19.

This clone came up once. CDR3 sequence reads: CASGFLADQPQHF. The CDR3, as DNA: TGTGCCAGCGGGTTCTTGGCGGATCAGCCCCAGCATTTT. This chain connects TRBV6-5 to TRBJ1-5; D is unresolved. Between the trimmed V and J ends, which lost 8 bases and 5 bases, there was a span of 13 bases. Germline values: CDR1 MNHEY, CDR2 SVGAGI. The CDR3 runs to 13 residues.

CDR3 residues: CASSPTPTNQETQYF. For the CDR3, the DNA is TGTGCCAGCAGCCCAACACCGACAAACCAAGAGACCCAGTACTTC. The V call is TRBV5-4, the J call TRBJ2-5; D is ambiguous. Germline V gives CDR1 SGHNT, CDR2 YYREEE (reference sequence). The CDR3 has 15 amino acids. V dropped 4 bases and J dropped 0 bases, with 13 bases sitting between them.

This sequence joins TRBV3-1 (or the pseudogene TRBV3-2) and TRBJ1-1, with unresolved D. Trimming removed 3 bases from V and 6 bases from J, with 11 bases in between. Germline CDR1 LGHDT, CDR2 YNNKEL (reference sequence). The length of the CDR3 is 13 residues. CDR3 residues: CASSHGPAPEAFF. In nucleotides, the CDR3 is TGTGCCAGCAGCCATGGCCCCGCTCCTGAAGCTTTCTTT.

V is TRBV12-3 or TRBV12-4 and J is TRBJ1-5; D gene uncertain. The CDR3 is made up of 13 amino acids. V lost 6 bases, J lost 4 bases, and 10 bases lay in between. CDR3 region: CASSLNWNQPQHF. In DNA, the CDR3 is TGTGCCAGCAGCCTAAACTGGAATCAGCCCCAGCATTTT.

The J gene is TRBJ2-7, the V gene TRBV6-5; possibly TRBD2 for D (6 bases). The germline V and J ends were trimmed by 3 bases and 7 bases, with 13 bases remaining between them. The CDR3 sequence is 13 residues long. Germline lookup yields CDR1 MNHEY and CDR2 SVGAGI. For the CDR3, the DNA is TGTGCCAGCAGTTATCTCAACCGGGGGGAGCAGTACTTC. Protein sequence: CASSYLNRGEQYF.

CDR3 DNA: TGTGCCAGCACCGACCTGGTGGGAGGGTCTACGCAGTATTTT. This translates into CASTDLVGGSTQYF. The rearrangement uses TRBV2 and TRBJ2-3; 7 positions agree with TRBD2. Trimming removed 7 bases from V and 8 bases from J; junction bases left unmatched: 12. CDR3 length: 14 amino acids. Germline V lookup: CDR1 SNHLY, CDR2 FYNNEI.

This chain links TRBV5-1 with TRBJ2-7, with 11 bases matching TRBD2. Trimming cost V 0 bases and J 3 bases; bases outside gene matches: 11. CDR1 SGHRS and CDR2 YFSETQ come from the germline V gene. The CDR3 spans 18 residues. CDR3 nucleotides: TGCGCCAGCAGCTTGGTACTAGCGGGAGCATTCCCCATCTACGAGCAGTACTTC. Translating it yields CASSLVLAGAFPIYEQYF. Looking up the rest from reference TRBV5-1 and TRBJ2-7 gives the full variable domain: KAGVTQTPRYLIKTRGQQVTLSCSPISGHRSVSWYQQTPGQGLQFLFEYFSETQRNKGNFPGRFSGRQFSNSRSEMNVSTLELGDSALYLCASSLVLAGAFPIYEQYFGPGTRLTVT.

The genes are TRBV27 and TRBJ2-2; TRBD1 is a possible D gene (5 bases). V was trimmed by 2 bases and J by 0 bases, leaving 16 bases between them. Per germline, CDR1 MNHEY and CDR2 SMNVEV (reference sequence). CDR3 size: 18 residues. The CDR3 DNA follows: TGTGCCAGCAGTTTAAGGGCCACAGGAAGTGCGAACACCGGGGAGCTGTTTTTT. Translated, it gives CASSLRATGSANTGELFF.

The genes are TRBV5-4 and TRBJ2-7, with D perhaps matching TRBD2 (7 bases). With 2 bases removed from V and 3 bases from J, the gap between germline ends came to 12 bases. Germline CDR1 SGHNT, CDR2 YYREEE (reference sequence). The CDR3 extends over 14 amino acids. The CDR3 DNA is TGTGCCAGCAGCTTAGAGGGGGGGGACTACGAGCAGTACTTC. It is translated as CASSLEGGDYEQYF.

V gene TRBV11-2 combines with J gene TRBJ2-1, with TRBD2 matching over 13 bases. V shed 6 bases and J 9 bases; nucleotides not matched to a gene: 8. The CDR3 is 15 residues long. Germline-derived CDR1 and CDR2 are SGHAT and FQNNGV. CDR3 bases: TGTGCCAGCAGGACTACTAGCGGGGGGGCGGGTGAGCAGTTCTTC. Protein: CASRTTSGGAGEQFF.

V gene TRBV19 combines with J gene TRBJ1-5, with a weak D call TRBD1 (5 bases). CDR3 length equals 15 residues. Trimming shortened V by 4 bases and J by 0 bases, and 10 bases separated the two germline ends. Germline loops: CDR1 LNHDA, CDR2 SQIVND (reference sequence). This CDR3 is CASSSDSYSNQPQHF. Here the CDR3 DNA reads TGTGCCAGTAGTAGCGACAGCTATAGCAATCAGCCCCAGCATTTT.

The CDR3 DNA follows: TGTGCCATCAGCTCACGGGGGGGGAACACTGAAGCTTTCTTT. Its translation: CAISSRGGNTEAFF. The genes are TRBV10-3 and TRBJ1-1, with a possible D match to TRBD1 (5 bases). Per germline, CDR1 ENHRY and CDR2 SYGVKD. The CDR3 length is 14 residues. V was shortened by 6 bases and J by 1 base, with 12 bases between the two germline ends.

The genes are TRBV5-6 and TRBJ2-7; D perhaps matches TRBD2 (5 bases). This CDR3 contains 13 residues. CDR1 and CDR2 from the germline V gene are SGHDT and YYEEEE. V lost 4 bases, J lost 6 bases, and 14 bases lay in between. CDR3 in amino acids: CASSPEAGREQYF. CDR3 coding DNA: TGTGCCAGCAGCCCGGAGGCCGGGCGCGAGCAGTACTTC.

Only one count was recorded for this clone. The chain combines TRBV5-6 with TRBJ1-1; D is unresolved. Germline CDR1 SGHDT, CDR2 YYEEEE. V was shortened by 8 bases and J by 4 bases, with 3 bases between the two germline ends. The CDR3 has 9 residues. Here the CDR3 DNA reads TGTGCCAGGCGCACTGAAGCTTTCTTT. It translates to CARRTEAFF.

This chain connects TRBV27 to TRBJ2-3; 15 bases match TRBD2. The CDR3 extends over 14 amino acids. Germline V gene data show CDR1 as MNHEY and CDR2 as SMNVEV (reference sequence). V gave up 4 bases and J gave up 9 bases; unmatched junction bases: 2. The CDR3 sequence is CASSSGLAGGTQYF. The CDR3 nucleotides are TGTGCCAGCAGTTCCGGACTAGCGGGAGGGACGCAGTATTTT.

This clone was detected a few times. This chain links TRBV6-5 with TRBJ1-5, with D hard to call. V was trimmed by 7 bases and J by 0 bases, leaving 13 bases between them. The CDR3 sequence is 15 residues long. From germline, CDR1 is MNHEY and CDR2 SVGAGI. CDR3: CASISRLYSNQPQHF. The CDR3 nucleotides are TGTGCCAGCATCTCCCGACTGTATAGCAATCAGCCCCAGCATTTT.

The V and J genes are TRBV11-2 and TRBJ1-1, with D perhaps TRBD1 (6 bases). Trimming cost V 3 bases and J 1 base, with 15 bases left between them. This CDR3 comprises 16 residues. Germline V gene sequence: CDR1 SGHAT, CDR2 FQNNGV. The CDR3 DNA reads TGTGCCAGCAGCTTCCATCCCGGGACACCGAACACTGAAGCTTTCTTT. It specifies CASSFHPGTPNTEAFF.